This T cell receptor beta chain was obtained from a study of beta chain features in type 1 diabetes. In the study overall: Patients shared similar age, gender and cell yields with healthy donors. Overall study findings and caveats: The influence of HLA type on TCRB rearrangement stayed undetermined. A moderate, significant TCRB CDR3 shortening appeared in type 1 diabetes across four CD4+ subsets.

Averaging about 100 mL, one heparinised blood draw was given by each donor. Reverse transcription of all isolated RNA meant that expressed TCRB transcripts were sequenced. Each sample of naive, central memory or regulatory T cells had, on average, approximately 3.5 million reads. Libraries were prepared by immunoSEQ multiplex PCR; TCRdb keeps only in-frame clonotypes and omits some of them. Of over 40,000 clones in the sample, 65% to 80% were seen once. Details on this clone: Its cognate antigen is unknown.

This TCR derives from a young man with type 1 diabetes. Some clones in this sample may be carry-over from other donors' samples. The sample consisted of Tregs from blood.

CDR3 DNA: TGTGCCAGCTCACGGCAGGATATCCAAGAGACCCAGTACTTC. Its translation: CASSRQDIQETQYF. The V and J genes are TRBV18 and TRBJ2-5; D unresolved. Trimming removed 4 bases from V and 1 base from J, with 10 bases in between. The CDR3 contains 14 residues. Germline CDR1 reads KGHSH; CDR2 reads LQKENI.